This T cell receptor beta chain was observed in a study of blood T cell repertoires in COVID-19. On the study more broadly: T cells, B-cell-depleted T cells, or PBMCs supplied cDNA or gDNA.

The V end was cut by 2 bases, the J end by 6 bases, with 20 bases between. CDR1 and CDR2 (germline): MNHEY, SMNVEV (reference sequence). The CDR3 loop spans 18 amino acids. Only in-frame clones appear in the TCRdb table, and some are missing; sequencing was by immunoSEQ multiplex PCR. Of around 270,000 clones listed, about 89% are singletons. The sequence was collected from a man in his forties who had recovered from COVID-19. The chain employs TRBV27 and TRBJ2-6; tentatively, D is TRBD1 (6 bases). Sequences were obtained from peripheral blood. CDR3 protein: CASSLGYRRGGEANVLTF. The DNA of the CDR3 is TGTGCCAGCAGTTTAGGCTACCGCAGGGGTGGTGAGGCCAACGTCCTGACTTTC. The full variable domain, rest sourced from reference TRBV27 and TRBJ2-6, is EAQVTQNPRYLITVTGKKLTVTCSQNMNHEYMSWYRQDPGLGLRQIYYSMNVEVTDKGDVPEGYKVSRKEKRNFPLILESPSPNQTSLYFCASSLGYRRGGEANVLTFGAGSRLTVL.